A selection of T cell receptor beta chains follows, all from one sample in a study of blood T cells in healthy people across ages. TCRdb re-called the 5' RACE reads with MiXCR, one entry per CDR3 protein. The sample carries about 670,000 distinct CDR3 sequences, approximately 40% recorded once. The sequenced material came from blood. These TCRs come from an older man in good health. The CDR3 runs from the conserved cysteine through the conserved F or W. Fields, in order: J gene, V gene, CDR3 protein.

TRBJ1-6,TRBV5-1,CASSLAGDRALSPLHF
TRBJ2-1,TRBV29-1,CSVEASRETNEQFF
TRBJ2-1,TRBV6-5,CASTLSGREHNEQFF
TRBJ1-3,TRBV12-3/TRBV12-4,CASSPGQGAHGSTIYF
TRBJ1-6,TRBV5-1,CASRTGGISPLHF
TRBJ2-7,TRBV21-1,CVSGPGQGYEQYF
TRBJ1-1,TRBV9,CASSPRGGMNTEAFF
TRBJ2-1,TRBV7-2,CASSLFLQTRSSYNEQFF
TRBJ2-7,TRBV29-1,CSVVPGVPYEQYF
TRBJ1-1,TRBV29-1,CSVDEGQANTEAFF
TRBJ2-1,TRBV12-3/TRBV12-4,CASSSERLAGSEQFF
TRBJ1-4,TRBV11-2,CASGLGGYNEKLFF
TRBJ2-5,TRBV6-2/TRBV6-3,CASSYSSPGDPVRSEQYF
TRBJ2-5,TRBV20-1,CSASMERGTQETQYF